These T cell receptor beta chains were read from a single sample in a study of CD8+CD57+ T cells in acquired aplastic anemia. TCRdb used MiXCR to reprocess the reads, holding one entry per CDR3 protein. The data hold fewer than 250,000 distinct CDR3 sequences, with around 45% observed a single time. Sequencing was performed on sorted CD4+, CD8+, or CD8+CD57+ T cells (not recorded which) from PBMCs. Receptors originate from a human donor with aplastic anemia. CDR3s include the opening cysteine and the closing phenylalanine or tryptophan. D genes are given only for firm matches. Clone sizes are given selectively: once, few, many, or a class where the clone is expanded.

few,TRBV2,TRBJ1-6,TRBD1,TGTGCCAGCAGTTCGGGACAGCTTTATAATTCACCCCTCCACTTT,CASSSGQLYNSPLHF
-,TRBV7-9,TRBJ1-1,TRBD1,TGTGCCAGCAGCTTAGCATGGGACAGGGGAAGGGGCACTGAAGCTTTCTTT,CASSLAWDRGRGTEAFF
many,TRBV9,TRBJ2-3,-,TGTGCCAGCAGCGTAGGGGGGGAAGATACGCAGTATTTT,CASSVGGEDTQYF
-,TRBV7-9,TRBJ2-7,TRBD1,TGTGCCAGCAGACTAACCCGGGACAGGGGCTACGAGCAGTACTTC,CASRLTRDRGYEQYF
few,TRBV3-1,TRBJ1-1,-,TGTGCCAGCAGCAATCGGCTAGGCAGGGGGAACACTGAAGCTTTCTTT,CASSNRLGRGNTEAFF
-,TRBV7-9,TRBJ1-1,-,TGTGCCAGCAGCCCTACCTCCGTTAACACTGAAGCTTTCTTT,CASSPTSVNTEAFF
-,TRBV9,TRBJ2-3,TRBD2,TGTGCCAGCAGCGACTTTAGCGGGGCCACAGATACGCAGTATTTT,CASSDFSGATDTQYF
-,TRBV7-3,TRBJ2-7,-,TGTGCCAGCAGCTCCCGGATCTCCTACGAGCAGTACTTC,CASSSRISYEQYF
many,TRBV13,TRBJ2-1,TRBD2,TGTGCCAGCAGCCTCGGACTAGCTTCCAATGAGCAGTTCTTC,CASSLGLASNEQFF
-,TRBV4-1,TRBJ2-7,-,TGCGCCAGCAGCCAAATAATCGACAGCTTCTACGAGCAGTACTTC,CASSQIIDSFYEQYF
-,TRBV6-1,TRBJ1-1,-,TGTGCCAGCAGCCAACCGGGACACTTGAACACTGAAGCTTTCTTT,CASSQPGHLNTEAFF
many,TRBV12-3/TRBV12-4,TRBJ2-3,TRBD2,TGTGCCAGCAGTTTAGGTCGTCAGCGGGGTGGGACAGATACGCAGTATTTT,CASSLGRQRGGTDTQYF
-,TRBV6-1,TRBJ2-3,-,TGTGCCAGCAGTAGCCAGGTTCCAGATACGCAGTATTTT,CASSSQVPDTQYF
-,TRBV5-8,TRBJ2-1,-,TGTGCCAGCAGCTTAGGAAGCGGAGGGCTCTACAATGAGCAGTTCTTC,CASSLGSGGLYNEQFF
-,TRBV7-9,TRBJ2-2,-,TGTGCCAGCAGCAAGGAAAGCGGGGAGCTGTTTTTT,CASSKESGELFF
few,TRBV6-5,TRBJ1-1,-,TGTGCCAGCACCGCCGGAGGGATCACTGAAGCTTTCTTT,CASTAGGITEAFF
few,TRBV6-1,TRBJ1-5,TRBD1,TGTGCCAGCAGTGGGGACAGGGGGGTGAATCAGCCCCAGCATTTT,CASSGDRGVNQPQHF
once,TRBV19,TRBJ2-7,-,TGTGCCAGTAGTAGCTACAGGGAGGGCGAGCAGTACTTC,CASSSYREGEQYF
many,TRBV9,TRBJ2-1,-,TGTGCCAGTGCTGAAGGAAATGAGCAGTTCTTC,CASAEGNEQFF
-,TRBV20-1,TRBJ2-7,TRBD2,TGCAGTGCTAGAGATTCGGAAGGACTAGCAGAATACGAGCAGTACTTC,CSARDSEGLAEYEQYF
-,TRBV24-1,TRBJ1-2,TRBD1,TGTGCCACCAGTGACGGAGGGGGCGGGGATGGCTACACCTTC,CATSDGGGGDGYTF
many,TRBV7-6,TRBJ2-2,TRBD2,TGTGCCAGCAGCCCAAATACAAGACTAGCGGGAGGACGAACCGGGGAGCTGTTTTTT,CASSPNTRLAGGRTGELFF
many,TRBV29-1,TRBJ2-3,TRBD2,TGCAGCGTTCGGAGGGAGCGGGGGGCGGGGTATTTT,CSVRRERGAGYF
-,TRBV12-3/TRBV12-4,TRBJ2-5,-,TGTGCCAGCAGTTTGCAATTGGAGACCCAGTACTTC,CASSLQLETQYF
-,TRBV7-6,TRBJ2-2,-,TGTGCCAGCAGCCTTTGGCCGAAGGTGTTTTTT,CASSLWPKVFF
-,TRBV7-9,TRBJ2-1,-,TGCGCCAGCAGCTTTTCGAGTATCTACAATGGGCAGTTCTTC,CASSFSSIYNGQFF
once,TRBV20-1,TRBJ1-2,-,TGCAGTGCTAGCTTCGGGAGGGGGAATGGCTACACCTTC,CSASFGRGNGYTF
many,TRBV24-1,TRBJ2-3,-,TGTGCCACCAGTGATCCCAATCAGGATACGCAGTATTTT,CATSDPNQDTQYF
-,TRBV7-9,TRBJ2-7,TRBD2,TGTGCCAGCGTAAGCGGGAGCCACGAGCAGTACTTC,CASVSGSHEQYF
few,TRBV20-1,TRBJ1-1,-,TGCAGTGCTAGAGATCGGGAGGTGTACACTGAAGCTTTCTTT,CSARDREVYTEAFF
-,TRBV2,TRBJ2-3,TRBD2,TGTGCCAGCAGTAGGACTAGCGGGGGGCCCCCTCTCACAGATACGCAGTATTTT,CASSRTSGGPPLTDTQYF
-,TRBV19,TRBJ2-7,-,TGTGCCTGGAGTATAGGGGGAAGCTACGAGCAGTACTTC,CAWSIGGSYEQYF
many,TRBV6-6,TRBJ1-2,TRBD1,TGTGCCAGCAGAAGCGTAAGGGGGCCGAACTATGGCTACACCTTC,CASRSVRGPNYGYTF
-,TRBV13,TRBJ2-7,-,TGTGCCAGCAGCTTAGGGGCAGGGCGCGAGCAGTACTTC,CASSLGAGREQYF
many,TRBV10-3,TRBJ1-2,-,TGTGCCATCAGTGAACGGGCGGGAAACTATGGCTACACCTTC,CAISERAGNYGYTF
-,TRBV2,TRBJ1-1,TRBD1,TGTGCCAGCAGGGTGACAGGGAGGACTGAAGCTTTCTTT,CASRVTGRTEAFF
few,TRBV2,TRBJ1-1,-,TGTGCCAGCAGTGTTGCGAACACTGAAGCTTTCTTT,CASSVANTEAFF
few,TRBV20-1,TRBJ1-4,-,TGCAGCGTTGTAGCGGGGGAAGAAAAACTGTTTTTT,CSVVAGEEKLFF
many,TRBV7-8,TRBJ1-4,TRBD1,TGTGCCATCGAATCGACAGGGCTTGGGTATGAAAAACTGTTTTTT,CAIESTGLGYEKLFF
-,TRBV4-3,TRBJ1-5,-,TGCGCCAGCAGCCAAGATTCAGGGCAGACTAGCAATCAGCCCCAGCATTTT,CASSQDSGQTSNQPQHF
-,TRBV4-1,TRBJ2-3,TRBD1,TGCGCCAGCAGCCCGGACAGGGGAGCAGATACGCAGTATTTT,CASSPDRGADTQYF
many,TRBV12-3/TRBV12-4,TRBJ2-1,TRBD2,TGTGCCAGCAGCAAGCGGGGGCCCTACAATGAGCAGTTCTTC,CASSKRGPYNEQFF
many,TRBV5-8,TRBJ1-2,TRBD1,TGTGCCAGCAGCACCGTGGACAGGGATGACTATGGCTACACCTTC,CASSTVDRDDYGYTF
-,TRBV27,TRBJ2-6,-,-,CASSFGAGANVPTF
-,TRBV15,TRBJ2-1,TRBD1,TGTGCCACCAGCAGAGCATGGACAGGGGGCAATGAGCAGTTCTTC,CATSRAWTGGNEQFF
-,TRBV5-6,TRBJ1-4,TRBD1,TGTGCCAGCAGCTCCGGACAGGGGAATGAAAAACTGTTTTTT,CASSSGQGNEKLFF
-,TRBV7-8,TRBJ2-5,TRBD1,TGTGCCAGCAGACGAAGACAGGGCCCTCTGACCCAGTACTTC,CASRRRQGPLTQYF
few,TRBV7-9,TRBJ1-3,-,TGTGCCAGCAGCCCCCTAATCTCTGGAAACACCGTATATTTT,CASSPLISGNTVYF
many,TRBV7-8,TRBJ2-1,-,TGTGCCAGCAGCTGGGCGGGCCTCTACAATGAGCAGTTCTTC,CASSWAGLYNEQFF
once,TRBV7-9,TRBJ1-1,-,TGTGCCAGCAGTTACTCGAGAAAGGACACTGAAGCTTTCTTT,CASSYSRKDTEAFF
few,TRBV30,TRBJ1-6,-,TGTGCCTGGTGGTTCGGGGGGGTCGGGGATTCACCCCTCCACTTT,CAWWFGGVGDSPLHF
few,TRBV6-5,TRBJ2-1,TRBD1,TGTGCCAGCAGCCCCACCACAGGGGGCTCCTACAATGAGCAGTTCTTC,CASSPTTGGSYNEQFF
-,TRBV10-2,TRBJ2-5,-,TGCGCCAGCAGTGAGAGGCTAGGACAGCAAGAGACCCAGTACTTC,CASSERLGQQETQYF
-,TRBV25-1,TRBJ1-4,-,TGTGCCAGCAGTGCCGACAGACTAGGTGAAAAACTGTTTTTT,CASSADRLGEKLFF